Each of the 12 T cell receptor beta chains below was sequenced from the same sample in a study of T cell responses to AZD1222 COVID-19 vaccine (dated by TCRdb to about 2021). What this sample's time point label stands for: about 28 days (+/-7) after the second vaccine dose. The library came from the immunoSEQ multiplex PCR assay. TCRdb stores this immuneACCESS table with in-frame sequences only. Part of the clones is absent; in the studies checked, under half of the shortfall reflects unresolved V genes, and no reason is known for the rest. Across this sample there are approximately 70,000 clones, with about 80% seen only once. Jointly, the top ten make up more than 13% of the sample. The material sequenced was peripheral blood, taken 28 days after the second AZD1222 dose. All receptors come from an adult who received the AZD1222 COVID-19 vaccine.

The chain's CDR3 is CASRPGQGGRYEQYF. The CDR3 DNA reads as TGTGCCAGCAGACCTGGACAGGGAGGTCGCTACGAGCAGTACTTC. The V call is TRBV6-5, the J call TRBJ2-7, with TRBD1 matching 8 bases. Germline V gives CDR1 MNHEY, CDR2 SVGAGI. V shed 6 bases, J shed 3 bases, and the junction held 10 bases outside the gene matches. CDR3 size: 15 residues.

The chain has TRBV6-2 or TRBV6-3 and TRBJ1-6; no firm D call. V gave up 7 bases and J gave up 6 bases, with 16 bases separating them. The CDR3 loop spans 15 amino acids. Germline-derived CDR1 and CDR2 are MNHEY and SVGEGT. The CDR3 is CASIPAGRPNSPLHF. The DNA of the CDR3 is TGTGCCAGCATCCCAGCGGGCAGGCCTAATTCACCCCTCCACTTT.

This chain joins TRBV9 and TRBJ2-3; unclear D gene. V was cut by 4 bases and J by 6 bases, with 12 bases left in between. Germline-derived CDR1 and CDR2 are SGDLS and YYNGEE. The CDR3 runs 13 residues. The CDR3 region has the DNA TGTGCCAGCAGCCCAATGGTTGAGGATACGCAGTATTTT. Translation gives CASSPMVEDTQYF. The whole variable domain, filled in from reference TRBV9 and TRBJ2-3, reads DSGVTQTPKHLITATGQRVTLRCSPRSGDLSVYWYQQSLDQGLQFLIQYYNGEERAKGNILERFSAQQFPDLHSELNLSSLELGDSALYFCASSPMVEDTQYFGPGTRLTVL.

This clone was recorded only once. The gene calls are TRBV28 and TRBJ1-4, with D unresolved. The V end lost 4 bases, the J end lost 6 bases, and 15 bases lay between the germline ends. The germline V gene encodes CDR1 MDHEN and CDR2 SYDVKM. This CDR3 is 15 amino acids long. The CDR3 DNA reads as TGTGCCAGCAGTTACGAGGCAGGTGATGATGAAAAACTGTTTTTT. It codes for CASSYEAGDDEKLFF. Combining the CDR3 with reference TRBV28 and TRBJ1-4 gives the whole variable domain DVKVTQSSRYLVKRTGEKVFLECVQDMDHENMFWYRQDPGLGLRLIYFSYDVKMKEKGDIPEGYSVSREKKERFSLILESASTNQTSMYLCASSYEAGDDEKLFFGSGTQLSVL.

The rearrangement links TRBV4-1 to TRBJ1-2, with a possible D match to TRBD1 (5 bases). Trimming took 2 bases from V and 4 from J, leaving 26 bases between them. Germline values: CDR1 MGHRA, CDR2 YSYEKL. The CDR3 runs 19 residues. The CDR3 protein is CASSQFPLQGVRGSYGYTF. The CDR3 coding sequence is TGCGCCAGCAGCCAATTTCCTTTGCAGGGAGTAAGAGGTTCCTATGGCTACACCTTC.

The J gene is TRBJ1-5, the V gene TRBV5-4; no clear D gene. The CDR3 loop spans 13 amino acids. CDR1 and CDR2 (germline): SGHNT, YYREEE (reference sequence). The ends were cut back, 0 bases at V and 10 bases at J, with 11 bases in the middle. CDR3 DNA: TGTGCCAGCAGCTTGGAGGCAGACACCCCCCAGCATTTT. Translation: CASSLEADTPQHF.

The chain combines TRBV29-1 with TRBJ1-1; no firm D call. V was trimmed by 5 bases and J by 2 bases, leaving 15 bases between them. In germline, CDR1 is SQVTM, CDR2 ANQGSEA. This CDR3 has 14 residues. CDR3 protein: CSVRRTLENTEAFF. The CDR3 DNA sequence: TGCAGCGTTCGCCGAACCTTAGAAAACACTGAAGCTTTCTTT.

The CDR3 nucleotides are TGTGCCAGCAGCCTTCGGGGTGATCGGACGGGTGAAAAACTGTTTTTT. It codes for CASSLRGDRTGEKLFF. The chain has TRBV7-2 and TRBJ1-4; D unresolved. V was cut by 5 bases and J by 7 bases, with 20 bases left in between. This CDR3 has 16 residues. CDR1 is SGHTA, CDR2 FQGNSA, per germline.

The V and J genes are TRBV6-1 and TRBJ1-6; tentatively, D is TRBD1 (5 bases). Germline CDR1 reads MNHNS; CDR2 reads SASEGT. Trimming took off 2 bases at V and 7 bases at J, with 12 bases between the two ends. The CDR3 has 15 residues. The CDR3 DNA sequence: TGTGCCAGCAGTGAACAGGGTAGGAGCAATTCACCCCTCCACTTT. It encodes CASSEQGRSNSPLHF.

This chain uses TRBV7-8 with TRBJ1-4, with D possibly TRBD1 on 6 matching bases. This CDR3 is 15 amino acids long. Trimming took 5 bases from V and 0 from J, leaving 10 bases between them. CDR1 is SGHVS, CDR2 FQNEAQ, per germline. Written as DNA, the CDR3 is TGTGCCAGCAGCAAGGACAGAGCAACTAATGAAAAACTGTTTTTT. Translation gives CASSKDRATNEKLFF.

This clone was picked up a small number of times. This sequence joins TRBV4-2 and TRBJ2-7, with a weak D call TRBD1 (5 bases). The CDR3 runs to 15 residues. V gave up 0 bases and J gave up 4 bases, with 13 bases separating them. Germline lookup yields CDR1 LGHNA and CDR2 YNFKEQ. The CDR3 DNA reads TGTGCCAGCAGCCAAGAGAAAGGGGAAGGATACGAGCAGTACTTC. It encodes CASSQEKGEGYEQYF.

The rearrangement uses TRBV5-8 and TRBJ1-2, with unresolved D. CDR1 SGHTS and CDR2 YDEGEE come from the germline V gene. Trimming stripped 0 bases from V and 4 bases from J, with 16 bases between. This CDR3 region has 16 residues. The CDR3 bases are TGTGCCAGCAGCTTGGGAGTCAGGTTAAGGATCTATGGCTACACCTTC. Translation: CASSLGVRLRIYGYTF.